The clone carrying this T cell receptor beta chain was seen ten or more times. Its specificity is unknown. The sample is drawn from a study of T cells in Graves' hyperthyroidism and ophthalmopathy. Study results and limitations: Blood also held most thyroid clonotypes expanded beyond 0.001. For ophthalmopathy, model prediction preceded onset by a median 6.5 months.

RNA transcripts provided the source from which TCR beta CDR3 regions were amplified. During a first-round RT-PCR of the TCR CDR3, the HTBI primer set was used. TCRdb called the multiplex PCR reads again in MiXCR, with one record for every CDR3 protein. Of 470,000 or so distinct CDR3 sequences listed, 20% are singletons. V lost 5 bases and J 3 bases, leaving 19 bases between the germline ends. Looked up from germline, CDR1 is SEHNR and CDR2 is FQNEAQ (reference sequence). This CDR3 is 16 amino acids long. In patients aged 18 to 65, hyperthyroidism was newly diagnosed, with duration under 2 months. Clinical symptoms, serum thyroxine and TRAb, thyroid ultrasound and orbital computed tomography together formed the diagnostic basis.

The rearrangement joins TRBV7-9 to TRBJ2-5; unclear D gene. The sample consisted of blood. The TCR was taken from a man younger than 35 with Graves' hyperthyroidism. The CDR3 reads CASSLIIRTDEETQYF. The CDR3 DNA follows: TGTGCCAGCAGCCTCATTATCCGGACGGATGAAGAGACCCAGTACTTC.